This T cell receptor beta chain was captured in a study of spatial heterogeneity in lung cancer. This clonotype was detected ten times or more. Time point meaning: sample taken at primary tumor resection. Whole RNA was taken from tumor, nontumor lung or frozen PBMC; it was then sequenced unsorted. V was pared by 5 bases and J by 8 bases, with 8 bases of the junction left unmatched. The germline CDR1 and CDR2 sequences are SGHVS and FQNEAQ. CDR3 length: 13 amino acids. TCRdb passed the 5' RACE reads through MiXCR, listing each CDR3 protein once. The sample includes around 14,000 distinct CDR3 sequences, 10% to 13% of them seen just once.

The chain carries TRBV7-8 and TRBJ1-2; 7 nucleotides line up with TRBD1. This clonotype originated in a female donor with early-stage non-small cell lung cancer. The starting material was PBMCs, obtained at surgery. CDR3 nucleotide sequence: TGTGCCAGCAGCACCGGACAGGCTCAAGGCTACACCTTC. Translated: CASSTGQAQGYTF.